One TCR beta chain is described in this entry. In the PCR, 60 Vbeta and 13 Jbeta primers were used. Only in-frame clones appear in the TCRdb table, and some are missing; sequencing was by immunoSEQ multiplex PCR. The sample includes under 150,000 clones, 84% of them seen just once. Per the germline V gene, CDR1 is SGHRS and CDR2 is YFSETQ. Trimming removed 0 bases at V and 2 bases at J, with 13 bases between. This CDR3 is 16 amino acids long. The data stem from a study of cytomegalovirus exposure and HLA in healthy donors. The sequence came from a boy between 2 and 10 years old in good health and CMV-seronegative. The chain couples TRBV5-1 to TRBJ2-3; D is possibly TRBD1 (6 bases). The sample comprised PBMCs. The CDR3 region is CASSLVTGLSTDTQYF. DNA of the CDR3: TGCGCCAGCAGCTTGGTGACAGGACTCTCCACAGATACGCAGTATTTT.